These 20 T cell receptor beta chains originate from one sample sequenced in a study of T-cell memory formation after mild COVID-19. In TCRdb, the 5' RACE reads were re-called with MiXCR into one record per CDR3 protein. The repertoire holds about 250,000 distinct CDR3 sequences, with around 15% as singletons. The sequencing sample was made of PBMCs or a T cell subset sorted from them (not recorded which). These receptors came from a man aged 18 to 30 who had mild COVID-19 (a few samples of this study predate the infection). Cell type and time point are not known.

In its sample, this clonotype was seen a few times. The chain couples TRBV7-2 to TRBJ1-2, with D unclear. The CDR3 is 13 residues long. From germline, CDR1 is SGHTA and CDR2 FQGNSA. Trimming cost V 3 bases and J 5 bases, with 10 bases left between them. The CDR3 here is CASSFTAGYGYTF. Written as DNA, the CDR3 is TGTGCCAGCAGCTTTACCGCGGGATATGGCTACACCTTC. Looking up the rest from reference TRBV7-2 and TRBJ1-2 gives the full variable domain: GAGVSQSPSNKVTEKGKDVELRCDPISGHTALYWYRQSLGQGLEFLIYFQGNSAPDKSGLPSDRFSAERTGGSVSTLTIQRTQQEDSAVYLCASSFTAGYGYTFGSGTRLTVV.

V is TRBV5-1 and J is TRBJ1-2, with D hard to call. This CDR3 is 14 amino acids long. The germline V gene has CDR1 SGHRS and CDR2 YFSETQ. The V gene lost 0 bases and the J gene lost 3 bases, with 9 bases spanning the gap. CDR3 protein: CASSLAREDYGYTF. DNA for the CDR3: TGCGCCAGCAGCTTGGCCCGGGAGGACTATGGCTACACCTTC.

This clonotype was counted a few times. The rearrangement joins TRBV19 to TRBJ1-1; no definite D call. Trimming cost V 2 bases and J 4 bases, with 11 bases left between them. Germline V gene data show CDR1 as LNHDA and CDR2 as SQIVND (reference sequence). The CDR3 is 14 residues long. Here the CDR3 reads CASSISWVGTEAFF. Written as DNA, the CDR3 is TGTGCCAGTAGTATATCCTGGGTGGGCACTGAAGCTTTCTTT.

This clonotype occurred a few times. The chain couples TRBV5-1 to TRBJ2-1; TRBD1 might be the D (5 bases). V was shortened by 4 bases and J by 7 bases, with 18 bases between the two germline ends. Germline V gene sequence: CDR1 SGHRS, CDR2 YFSETQ. The CDR3 is 15 residues long. CDR3 DNA sequence: TGCGCCAGCAGCAGATCAAGGGCAGGGATGAATGAGCAGTTCTTC. It is translated as CASSRSRAGMNEQFF.

This clonotype was seen a few times. The chain is built from TRBV4-2 and TRBJ2-3; TRBD2 agrees at 12 bases. The germline V gene encodes CDR1 LGHNA and CDR2 YNFKEQ. The length of the CDR3 is 19 residues. V shed 1 base, J shed 0 bases, and the junction held 8 bases outside the gene matches. CDR3 protein: CASSQAVLAGGSSTDTQYF. CDR3 in DNA: TGTGCCAGCAGCCAAGCTGTTCTAGCGGGGGGGTCTAGCACAGATACGCAGTATTTT.

This clonotype was recorded a few times. The chain uses TRBV15 and TRBJ2-2; 8 positions match TRBD1. Trimming took 1 base from V and 5 from J; bases not matched to a gene: 12. This CDR3 comprises 18 residues. From germline, CDR1 is LNHNV and CDR2 YYDKDF (reference sequence). CDR3 region: CATSRVPGTGSVTGELFF. The CDR3 DNA is TGTGCCACCAGCAGAGTCCCCGGGACAGGCTCGGTAACCGGGGAGCTGTTTTTT. Based on the CDR3 plus reference TRBV15 and TRBJ2-2, the full variable domain is DAMVIQNPRYQVTQFGKPVTLSCSQTLNHNVMYWYQQKSSQAPKLLFHYYDKDFNNEADTPDNFQSRRPNTSFCFLDIRSPGLGDTAMYLCATSRVPGTGSVTGELFFGEGSRLTVL.

This clonotype was recorded at least ten times. V and J are TRBV5-4 and TRBJ2-5, with D possibly called TRBD1 or TRBD2 (6 bases each). Per germline, CDR1 SGHNT and CDR2 YYREEE (reference sequence). The CDR3 is made up of 15 amino acids. Trimming cost V 0 bases and J 2 bases, with 11 bases left between them. The CDR3 coding sequence is TGTGCCAGCAGCTTGGTGGGGGGCGGGCAAGAGACCCAGTACTTC. This encodes CASSLVGGGQETQYF.

There are a few counts of this clonotype. The V gene is TRBV2, the J gene TRBJ2-3, with a tentative D call TRBD2 (6 bases). V was trimmed by 6 bases and J by 3 bases, leaving 10 bases between them. The CDR3 is 13 residues long. Germline values: CDR1 SNHLY, CDR2 FYNNEI. CDR3 coding DNA: TGTGCCAGCAGGCAGACTAGTACAGATACGCAGTATTTT. It encodes CASRQTSTDTQYF. The whole variable domain, remainder taken from reference TRBV2 and TRBJ2-3, is EPEVTQTPSHQVTQMGQEVILRCVPISNHLYFYWYRQILGQKVEFLVSFYNNEISEKSEIFDDQFSVERPDGSNFTLKIRSTKLEDSAMYFCASRQTSTDTQYFGPGTRLTVL.

The gene calls are TRBV29-1 and TRBJ2-1; 7 bases line up with TRBD1. V was clipped by 5 bases and J by 6 bases; unmatched bases: 4. CDR1 is SQVTM, CDR2 ANQGSEA, per germline. The CDR3 extends over 12 amino acids. CDR3 DNA: TGCAGCGTTAAGACAGGGTCCAATGAGCAGTTCTTC. Encoded protein: CSVKTGSNEQFF.

V is TRBV5-1 and J is TRBJ1-1; TRBD1 agrees at 7 bases. The CDR3 contains 12 residues. The trim removed 6 bases at V and 10 bases at J, leaving 9 bases unmatched. Germline loops: CDR1 SGHRS, CDR2 YFSETQ. The CDR3 DNA reads TGCGCCAGCAAGAGTTGGGGACAGCGAGCTTTCTTT. Amino acids: CASKSWGQRAFF.

This clonotype was detected a few times. The rearrangement uses TRBV4-1 and TRBJ2-3; 8 bases are shared with TRBD1. Trimming cost V 1 base and J 4 bases; bases outside gene matches: 1. The CDR3 covers 14 residues. Germline CDR1 and CDR2: MGHRA and YSYEKL. CDR3 DNA sequence: TGCGCCAGCAGCCAAGGGACAGGGTCAGATACGCAGTATTTT. It encodes CASSQGTGSDTQYF.

The gene calls are TRBV13 and TRBJ1-4; perhaps TRBD1 as D (6 bases). The CDR3 extends over 17 amino acids. CDR1 PRHDT and CDR2 FYEKMQ come from the germline V gene (reference sequence). V lost 7 bases and J lost 12, with 30 bases in between. CDR3 in amino acids: CASTLRGAAGALRELFF. The CDR3 DNA follows: TGTGCCAGCACCCTGAGGGGGGCGGCAGGGGCGTTGAGGGAACTGTTTTTT.

The gene calls are TRBV10-2 and TRBJ2-3; D unclear. From germline, CDR1 is WSHSY and CDR2 SAAADI. Trimming shortened V by 8 bases and J by 1 base, and 16 bases separated the two germline ends. The CDR3 totals 15 residues. CDR3 loop: CASLLLRGGTDTQYF. The CDR3 nucleotides read TGCGCCAGCCTGCTCCTCCGCGGCGGCACAGATACGCAGTATTTT.

The rearrangement links TRBV5-1 to TRBJ1-2; D is ambiguous. In germline, CDR1 is SGHRS, CDR2 YFSETQ. The CDR3 is made up of 14 amino acids. V lost 2 bases, J lost 3 bases, and 11 bases lay in between. The CDR3 DNA reads as TGCGCCAGCAGCTTAGGGCCGGCCGACTATGGCTACACCTTC. Its protein is CASSLGPADYGYTF.

This clonotype has only a few counts. The V and J genes are TRBV5-1 and TRBJ1-1; TRBD1 aligns across 7 bases. V gave up 0 bases and J gave up 0 bases; unmatched junction bases: 11. The CDR3 contains 18 residues. The germline V gene has CDR1 SGHRS and CDR2 YFSETQ. CDR3: CASSLEGTAVVVNTEAFF. CDR3 nucleotide sequence: TGCGCCAGCAGCTTGGAAGGGACAGCGGTTGTCGTGAACACTGAAGCTTTCTTT. The whole variable domain, remainder taken from reference TRBV5-1 and TRBJ1-1, is KAGVTQTPRYLIKTRGQQVTLSCSPISGHRSVSWYQQTPGQGLQFLFEYFSETQRNKGNFPGRFSGRQFSNSRSEMNVSTLELGDSALYLCASSLEGTAVVVNTEAFFGQGTRLTVV.

There are many counts of this clonotype. The CDR3 loop reads CASSSWTGTNEKLFF. CDR3 nucleotide sequence: TGTGCCAGCAGTAGTTGGACAGGGACCAATGAAAAACTGTTTTTT. The gene calls are TRBV2 and TRBJ1-4, with 8 bases identical to TRBD1. Trimming removed 5 bases from V and 5 bases from J; junction bases left unmatched: 7. This CDR3 contains 15 residues. Per the germline V gene, CDR1 is SNHLY and CDR2 is FYNNEI.

The chain carries TRBV7-2 and TRBJ1-6; a possible D gene is TRBD1 (6 bases). The germline V gene has CDR1 SGHTA and CDR2 FQGNSA. V lost 4 bases, J lost 5 bases, and 12 bases lay in between. There are 15 residues in the CDR3. CDR3 nucleotides: TGTGCCAGCAGCTCCCGGACAGTGAATAATTCACCCCTCCACTTT. It codes for CASSSRTVNNSPLHF.

This rearrangement joins TRBV7-8 to TRBJ1-1, with 7 bases lining up with TRBD1. The J segment lost 5 bases and the V segment lost 1 base, leaving 4 bases of the junction unmatched. This CDR3 region has 14 residues. Germline V CDR1 and CDR2: SGHVS, FQNEAQ. The CDR3 DNA sequence: TGTGCCAGCAGCTTAGTATCAGGGGGGACTGAAGCTTTCTTT. This codes for CASSLVSGGTEAFF.

This clonotype appeared a few times. The chain employs TRBV4-3 and TRBJ2-1; the D gene is possibly TRBD2 (7 bases). This CDR3 contains 17 residues. CDR1 and CDR2 (germline): LGHNA, YSLEER. V shed 4 bases and J shed 0 bases, with 16 bases lying between them. The CDR3 region has the DNA TGCGCCAGCAGCCCGCGGGGGCCGGCGTCCTCCTACAATGAGCAGTTCTTC. It translates to CASSPRGPASSYNEQFF.

This clonotype was seen more than once but under ten times. The V call is TRBV24-1, the J call TRBJ2-2, with no clear D. Trimming shortened V by 2 bases and J by 5 bases, and 5 bases separated the two germline ends. This CDR3 contains 13 residues. CDR1 is KGHDR, CDR2 SFDVKD, per germline. The CDR3 coding sequence is TGTGCCACCAGTGATTCCGTTACCGGGGAGCTGTTTTTT. Residues: CATSDSVTGELFF.